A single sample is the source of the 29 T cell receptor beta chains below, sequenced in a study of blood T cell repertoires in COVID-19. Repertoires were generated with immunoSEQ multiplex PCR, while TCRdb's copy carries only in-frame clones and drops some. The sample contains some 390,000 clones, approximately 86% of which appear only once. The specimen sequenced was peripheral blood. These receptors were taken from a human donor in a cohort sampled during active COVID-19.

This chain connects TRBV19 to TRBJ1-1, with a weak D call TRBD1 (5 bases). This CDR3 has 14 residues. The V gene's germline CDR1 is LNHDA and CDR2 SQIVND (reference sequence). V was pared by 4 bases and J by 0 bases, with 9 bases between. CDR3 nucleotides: TGTGCCAGTAGTAGGGGGACTGTGAACACTGAAGCTTTCTTT. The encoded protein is CASSRGTVNTEAFF.

CDR3 in amino acids: CASRLGQISYNEQFF. Written as DNA, the CDR3 is TGTGCCAGCAGACTCGGACAGATCTCCTACAATGAGCAGTTCTTC. The J gene is TRBJ2-1, the V gene TRBV28, with TRBD1 as a possible D gene (6 bases). Trimming cost V 6 bases and J 0 bases, with 12 bases left between them. The germline gives CDR1 MDHEN, CDR2 SYDVKM. CDR3 size: 15 residues.

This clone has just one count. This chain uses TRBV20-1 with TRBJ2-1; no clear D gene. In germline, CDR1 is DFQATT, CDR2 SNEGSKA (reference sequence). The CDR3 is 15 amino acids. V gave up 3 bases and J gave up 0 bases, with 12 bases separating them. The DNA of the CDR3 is TGCAGTGCTAGTGAATTAGAGAGCTCCTACAATGAGCAGTTCTTC. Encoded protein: CSASELESSYNEQFF.

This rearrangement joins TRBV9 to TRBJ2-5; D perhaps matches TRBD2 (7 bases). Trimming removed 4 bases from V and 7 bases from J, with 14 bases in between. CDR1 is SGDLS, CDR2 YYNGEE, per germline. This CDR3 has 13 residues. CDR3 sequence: CASSLGGAGTQYF. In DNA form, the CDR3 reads TGTGCCAGCAGCCTGGGGGGGGCCGGGACCCAGTACTTC.

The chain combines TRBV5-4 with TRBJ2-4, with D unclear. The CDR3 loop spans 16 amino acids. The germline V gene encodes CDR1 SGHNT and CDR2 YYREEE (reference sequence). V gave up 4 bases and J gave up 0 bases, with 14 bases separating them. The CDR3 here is CASSPSSEVAKNIQYF. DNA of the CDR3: TGTGCCAGCAGCCCGTCGTCCGAGGTAGCCAAAAACATTCAGTACTTC.

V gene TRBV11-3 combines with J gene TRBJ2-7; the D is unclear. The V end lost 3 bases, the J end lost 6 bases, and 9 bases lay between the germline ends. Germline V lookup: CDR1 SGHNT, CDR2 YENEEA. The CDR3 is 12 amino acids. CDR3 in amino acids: CASSFSMGEQYF. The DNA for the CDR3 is TGTGCCAGCAGCTTTAGCATGGGCGAGCAGTACTTC.

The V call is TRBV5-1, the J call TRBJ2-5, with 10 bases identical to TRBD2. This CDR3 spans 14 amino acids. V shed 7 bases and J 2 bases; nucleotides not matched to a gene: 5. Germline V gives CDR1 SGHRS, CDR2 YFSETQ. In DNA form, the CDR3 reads TGCGCCAGCGCCGAACTAGCGGGACAAGAGACCCAGTACTTC. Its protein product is CASAELAGQETQYF.

CDR3 protein: CASSQDRVSQETQYF. The DNA of the CDR3 is TGTGCCAGCAGCCAAGACAGGGTATCGCAAGAGACCCAGTACTTC. The V gene is TRBV3-1 (or the pseudogene TRBV3-2), the J gene TRBJ2-5, with D tentatively TRBD1 (5 bases). There are 15 residues in the CDR3. The germline V gene encodes CDR1 LGHDT and CDR2 YNNKEL (reference sequence). V lost 0 bases, J lost 2 bases, and 10 bases lay in between.

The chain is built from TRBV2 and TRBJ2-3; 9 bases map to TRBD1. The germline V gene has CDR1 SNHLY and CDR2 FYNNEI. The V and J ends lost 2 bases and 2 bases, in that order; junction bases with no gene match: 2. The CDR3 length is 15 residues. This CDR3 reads CASSERDRVTDTQYF. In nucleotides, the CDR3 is TGTGCCAGCAGTGAAAGGGACAGGGTCACAGATACGCAGTATTTT.

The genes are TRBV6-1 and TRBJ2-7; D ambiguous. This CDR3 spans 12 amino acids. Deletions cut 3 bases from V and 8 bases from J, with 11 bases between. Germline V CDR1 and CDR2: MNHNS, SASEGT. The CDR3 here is CASSDDSFQQYF. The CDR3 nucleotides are TGTGCCAGCAGTGACGACTCTTTCCAGCAGTACTTC.

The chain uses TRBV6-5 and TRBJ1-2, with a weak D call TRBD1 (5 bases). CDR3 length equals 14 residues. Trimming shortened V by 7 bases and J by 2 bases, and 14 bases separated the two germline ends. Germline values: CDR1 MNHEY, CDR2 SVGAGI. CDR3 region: CASTRGLANYGYTF. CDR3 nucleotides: TGTGCCAGCACGAGGGGACTCGCGAACTATGGCTACACCTTC.

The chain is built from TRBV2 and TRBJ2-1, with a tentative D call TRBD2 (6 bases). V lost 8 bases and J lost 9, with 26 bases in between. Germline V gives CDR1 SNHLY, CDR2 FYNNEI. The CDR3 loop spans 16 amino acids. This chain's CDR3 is CASVLSLERARGEQFF. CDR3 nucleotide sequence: TGTGCCAGCGTTCTTTCTTTGGAGCGGGCTCGGGGTGAGCAGTTCTTC.

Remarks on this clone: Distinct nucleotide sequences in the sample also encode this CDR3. CDR3 protein: CASSPGETQYF. CDR3 sequence (DNA): TGTGCCAGCAGTCCAGGAGAGACCCAGTACTTC. The chain couples TRBV6-5 to TRBJ2-5; D is unclear. Germline V gives CDR1 MNHEY, CDR2 SVGAGI. The CDR3 runs to 11 residues. V lost 5 bases and J 4 bases, leaving 5 bases between the germline ends.

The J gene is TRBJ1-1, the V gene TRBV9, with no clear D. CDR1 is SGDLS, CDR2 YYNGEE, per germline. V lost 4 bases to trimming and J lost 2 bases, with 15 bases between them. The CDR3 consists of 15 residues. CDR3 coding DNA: TGTGCCAGCAGCCCCTATATGACACCTAACACTGAAGCTTTCTTT. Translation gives CASSPYMTPNTEAFF.

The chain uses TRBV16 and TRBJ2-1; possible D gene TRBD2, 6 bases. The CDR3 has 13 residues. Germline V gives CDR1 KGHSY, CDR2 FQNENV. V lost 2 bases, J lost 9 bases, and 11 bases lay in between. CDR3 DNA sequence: TGTGCCAGCAGCCAAGGGTGGCGGGGTGAGCAGTTCTTC. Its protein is CASSQGWRGEQFF. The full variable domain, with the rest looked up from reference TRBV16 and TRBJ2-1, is GEEVAQTPKHLVRGEGQKAKLYCAPIKGHSYVFWYQQVLKNEFKFLISFQNENVFDETGMPKERFSAKCLPNSPCSLEIQATKLEDSAVYFCASSQGWRGEQFFGPGTRLTVL.

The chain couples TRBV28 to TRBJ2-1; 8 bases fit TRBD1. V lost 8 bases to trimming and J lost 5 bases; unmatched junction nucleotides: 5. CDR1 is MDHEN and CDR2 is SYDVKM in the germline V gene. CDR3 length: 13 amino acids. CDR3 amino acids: CASRGQGNNEQFF. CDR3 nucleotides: TGTGCCAGCCGAGGACAGGGAAACAATGAGCAGTTCTTC. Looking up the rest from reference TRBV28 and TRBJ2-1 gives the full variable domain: DVKVTQSSRYLVKRTGEKVFLECVQDMDHENMFWYRQDPGLGLRLIYFSYDVKMKEKGDIPEGYSVSREKKERFSLILESASTNQTSMYLCASRGQGNNEQFFGPGTRLTVL.

CDR3 DNA sequence: TGTGCCAGCAGCTCACTAGCGGGGTACACCGGGGAGCTGTTTTTT. Amino acid sequence: CASSSLAGYTGELFF. This sequence joins TRBV6-5 and TRBJ2-2; TRBD2 aligns across 10 bases. The CDR3 runs 15 residues. Germline CDR1 reads MNHEY; CDR2 reads SVGAGI. The V gene end was trimmed by 6 bases and the J gene end by 3 bases; junction bases not matched to a gene: 4.

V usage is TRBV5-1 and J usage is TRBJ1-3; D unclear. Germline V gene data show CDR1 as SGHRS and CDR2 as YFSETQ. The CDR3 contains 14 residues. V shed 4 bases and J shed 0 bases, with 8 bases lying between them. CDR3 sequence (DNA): TGCGCCAGCAGCGAGGCCAGCTCTGGAAACACCATATATTTT. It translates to CASSEASSGNTIYF.

The CDR3 nucleotides are TGCGCCAGCAGCCAAGTATCCCAGGGTCTCACTGAAGCTTTCTTT. Residues: CASSQVSQGLTEAFF. This chain connects TRBV4-1 to TRBJ1-1, with a weak D call TRBD1 (5 bases). Germline CDR1 MGHRA, CDR2 YSYEKL. V gave up 1 base and J gave up 4 bases, with 13 bases separating them. CDR3 length equals 15 residues.

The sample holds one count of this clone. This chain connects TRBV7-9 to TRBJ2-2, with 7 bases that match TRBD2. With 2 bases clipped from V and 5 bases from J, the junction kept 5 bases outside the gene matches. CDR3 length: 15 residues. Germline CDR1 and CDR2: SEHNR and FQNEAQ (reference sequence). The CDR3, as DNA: TGTGCCAGCAGCTTAATGAAGGGAGGGACCGGGGAGCTGTTTTTT. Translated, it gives CASSLMKGGTGELFF.

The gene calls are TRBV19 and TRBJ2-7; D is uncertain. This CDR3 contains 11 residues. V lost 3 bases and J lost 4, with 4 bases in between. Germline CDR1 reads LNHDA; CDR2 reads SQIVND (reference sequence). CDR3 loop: CASSIHYEQYF. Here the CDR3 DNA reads TGTGCCAGTAGTATCCATTACGAGCAGTACTTC.

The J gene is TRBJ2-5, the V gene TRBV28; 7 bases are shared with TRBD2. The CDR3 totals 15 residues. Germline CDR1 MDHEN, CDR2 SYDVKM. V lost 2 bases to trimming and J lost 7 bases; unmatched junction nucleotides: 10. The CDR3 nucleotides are TGTGCCAGCAGTTTAGCCGGGGGAGGGATAGCGACCCAGTACTTC. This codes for CASSLAGGGIATQYF.

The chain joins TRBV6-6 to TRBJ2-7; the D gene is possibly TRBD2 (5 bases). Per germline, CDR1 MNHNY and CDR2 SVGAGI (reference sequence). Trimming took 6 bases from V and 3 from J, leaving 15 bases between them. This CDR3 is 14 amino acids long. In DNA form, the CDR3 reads TGTGCCAGCAGAAACAGCGTAGAGGGCTACGAGCAGTACTTC. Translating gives CASRNSVEGYEQYF.

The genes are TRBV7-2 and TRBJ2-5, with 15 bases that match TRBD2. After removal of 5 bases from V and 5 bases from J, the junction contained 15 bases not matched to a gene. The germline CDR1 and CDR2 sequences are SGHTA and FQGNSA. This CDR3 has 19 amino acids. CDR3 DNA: TGTGCCAGCAGCCCCCGGCACGGACTAGCGGGAGGGCCAGCGGAGACCCAGTACTTC. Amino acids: CASSPRHGLAGGPAETQYF.

The CDR3 DNA follows: TGCGCCAGCAGCTCAGCTTCGGGACTAGCCTCCTACGAGCAGTACTTC. It codes for CASSSASGLASYEQYF. The rearrangement uses TRBV5-1 and TRBJ2-7; 9 positions match TRBD2. Looked up from germline, CDR1 is SGHRS and CDR2 is YFSETQ. Germline trimming cut 3 bases from V and 0 bases from J; bases unmatched to any gene: 7. The CDR3 has 16 residues.

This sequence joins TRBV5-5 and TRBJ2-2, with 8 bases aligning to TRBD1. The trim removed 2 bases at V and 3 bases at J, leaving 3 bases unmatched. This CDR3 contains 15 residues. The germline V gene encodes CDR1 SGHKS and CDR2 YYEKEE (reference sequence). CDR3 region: CASSLQGEDTGELFF. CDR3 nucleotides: TGTGCCAGCAGCTTACAGGGGGAGGACACCGGGGAGCTGTTTTTT. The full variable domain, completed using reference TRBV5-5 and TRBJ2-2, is DAGVTQSPTHLIKTRGQQVTLRCSPISGHKSVSWYQQVLGQGPQFIFQYYEKEERGRGNFPDRFSARQFPNYSSELNVNALLLGDSALYLCASSLQGEDTGELFFGEGSRLTVL.

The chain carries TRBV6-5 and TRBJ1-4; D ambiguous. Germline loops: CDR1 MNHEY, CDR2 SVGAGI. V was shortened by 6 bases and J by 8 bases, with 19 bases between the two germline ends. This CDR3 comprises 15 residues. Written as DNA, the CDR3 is TGTGCCAGCAGGGACCCTGGGAGGGTCCGGGAAAAACTGTTTTTT. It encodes CASRDPGRVREKLFF.

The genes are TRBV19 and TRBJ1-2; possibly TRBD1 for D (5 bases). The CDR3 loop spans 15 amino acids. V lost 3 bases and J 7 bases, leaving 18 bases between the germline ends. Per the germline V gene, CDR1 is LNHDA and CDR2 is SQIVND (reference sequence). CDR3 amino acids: CASSMGGRDDRGYTF. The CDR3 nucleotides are TGTGCCAGTAGTATGGGAGGCAGGGACGACCGTGGCTACACCTTC.

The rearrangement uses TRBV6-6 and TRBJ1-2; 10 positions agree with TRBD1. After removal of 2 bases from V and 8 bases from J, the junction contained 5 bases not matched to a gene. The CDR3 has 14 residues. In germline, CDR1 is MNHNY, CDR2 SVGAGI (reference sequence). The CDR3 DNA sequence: TGTGCCAGCAGTTACGGCGACAGGGGGCGCGGCTACACCTTC. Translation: CASSYGDRGRGYTF.